In its sample, the clone carrying this T cell receptor beta chain was seen a few times. This specimen belongs to a study of CD8+ T cells in alopecia areata. Study as a whole: Tofacitinib was given for 6 to 18 months, then stopped for 6 months. Scoring treated patients' severity relied on the percentage of scalp area affected.

CDR1 is MDHEN and CDR2 is SYDVKM in the germline V gene. Germline trimming cut 6 bases from V and 8 bases from J; bases unmatched to any gene: 9. The CDR3 loop spans 16 amino acids. As to treatment: oral pan-JAK inhibitor, 5-10 mg twice daily. Alopecia areata patients had lesional scalp punch biopsies and peripheral blood taken from them. Extracted RNA was reverse transcribed into cDNA, the sequencing template. Sequenced by immunoSEQ multiplex PCR; TCRdb stores in-frame clones only, minus some. The sample records around 190,000 clones, about three fifths being singletons. The source is a human donor with alopecia areata. The specimen comprised CD4+ T cells sorted from blood, sampled around week 50, from a patient treated with tofacitinib. The chain is built from TRBV28 and TRBJ2-3; 15 nucleotides align to TRBD2. The CDR3 nucleotides read TGTGCCAGCAGCCCCGGGACTAGCGGGGGGACGGGTACGCAGTATTTT. It is translated as CASSPGTSGGTGTQYF.